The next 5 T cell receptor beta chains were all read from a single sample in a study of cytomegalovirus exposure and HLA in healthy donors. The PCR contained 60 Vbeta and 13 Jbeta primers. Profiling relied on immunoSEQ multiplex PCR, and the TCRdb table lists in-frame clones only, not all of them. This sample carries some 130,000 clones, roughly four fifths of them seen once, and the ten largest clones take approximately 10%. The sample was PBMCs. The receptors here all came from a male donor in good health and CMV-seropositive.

The CDR3 sequence: CASSFSLADFRENEQFF. CDR3 DNA: TGTGCCAGCAGCTTCAGCTTAGCGGACTTTCGGGAGAATGAGCAGTTCTTC. The genes are TRBV7-8 and TRBJ2-1, with a weak D call TRBD2 (6 bases). Germline loops: CDR1 SGHVS, CDR2 FQNEAQ. The CDR3 consists of 17 residues. V lost 3 bases and J lost 7, with 22 bases in between.

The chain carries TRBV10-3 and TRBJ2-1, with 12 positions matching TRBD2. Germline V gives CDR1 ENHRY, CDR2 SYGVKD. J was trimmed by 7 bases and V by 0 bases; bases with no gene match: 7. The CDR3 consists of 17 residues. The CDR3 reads CAISESLAGGRVNEQFF. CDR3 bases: TGTGCCATCAGTGAGTCGCTAGCGGGAGGGCGAGTTAATGAGCAGTTCTTC.

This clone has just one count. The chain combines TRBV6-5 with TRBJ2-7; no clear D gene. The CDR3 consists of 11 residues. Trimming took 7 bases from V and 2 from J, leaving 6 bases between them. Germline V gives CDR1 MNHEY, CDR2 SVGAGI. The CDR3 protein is CASTQAYEQYF. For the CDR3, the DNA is TGTGCCAGCACCCAGGCCTACGAGCAGTACTTC.

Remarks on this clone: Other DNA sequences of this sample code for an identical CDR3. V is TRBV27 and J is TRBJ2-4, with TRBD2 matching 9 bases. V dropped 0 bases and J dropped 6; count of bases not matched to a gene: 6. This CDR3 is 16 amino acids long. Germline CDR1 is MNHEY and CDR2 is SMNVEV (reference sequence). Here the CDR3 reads CASSLSAGGRPNIQYF. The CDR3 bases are TGTGCCAGCAGTTTATCAGCGGGGGGCCGCCCAAACATTCAGTACTTC.

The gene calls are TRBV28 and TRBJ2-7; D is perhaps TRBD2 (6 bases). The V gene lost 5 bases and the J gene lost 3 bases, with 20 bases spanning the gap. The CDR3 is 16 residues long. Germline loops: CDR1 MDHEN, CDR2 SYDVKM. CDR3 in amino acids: CASSPIMGTDSYEQYF. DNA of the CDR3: TGTGCCAGCAGTCCCATAATGGGGACTGATAGCTACGAGCAGTACTTC.